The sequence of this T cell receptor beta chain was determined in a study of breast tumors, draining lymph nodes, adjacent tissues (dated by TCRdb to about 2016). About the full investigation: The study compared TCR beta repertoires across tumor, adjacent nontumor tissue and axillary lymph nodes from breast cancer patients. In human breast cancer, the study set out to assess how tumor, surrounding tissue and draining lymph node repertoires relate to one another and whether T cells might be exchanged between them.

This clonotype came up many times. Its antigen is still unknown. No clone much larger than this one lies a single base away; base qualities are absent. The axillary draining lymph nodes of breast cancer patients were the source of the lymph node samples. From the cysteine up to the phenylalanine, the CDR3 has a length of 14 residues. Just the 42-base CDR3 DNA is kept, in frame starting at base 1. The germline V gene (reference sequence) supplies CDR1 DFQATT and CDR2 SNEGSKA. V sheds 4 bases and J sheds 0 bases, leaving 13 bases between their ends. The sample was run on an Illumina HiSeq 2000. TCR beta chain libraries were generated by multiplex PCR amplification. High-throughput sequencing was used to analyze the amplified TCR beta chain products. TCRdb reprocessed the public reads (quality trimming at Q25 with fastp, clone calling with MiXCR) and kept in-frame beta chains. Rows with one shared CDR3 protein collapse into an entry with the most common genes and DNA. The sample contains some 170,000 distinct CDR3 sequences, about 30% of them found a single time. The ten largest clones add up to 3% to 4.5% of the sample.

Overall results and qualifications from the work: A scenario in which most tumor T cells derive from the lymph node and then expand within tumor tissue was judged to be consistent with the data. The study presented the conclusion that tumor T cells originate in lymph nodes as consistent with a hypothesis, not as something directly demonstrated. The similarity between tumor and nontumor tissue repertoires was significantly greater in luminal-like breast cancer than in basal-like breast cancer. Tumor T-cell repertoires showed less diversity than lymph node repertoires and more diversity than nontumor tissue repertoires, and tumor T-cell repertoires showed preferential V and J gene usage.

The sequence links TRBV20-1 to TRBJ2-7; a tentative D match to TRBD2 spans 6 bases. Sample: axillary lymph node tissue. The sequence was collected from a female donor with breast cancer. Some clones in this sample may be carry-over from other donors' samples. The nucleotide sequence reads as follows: TGCAGTGCTACAACCTCTAGCGACTCCTACGAGCAGTACTTC. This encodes CSATTSSDSYEQYF.